This T cell receptor beta chain emerged from a study of neurological immune-mediated disorders. This clonotype was observed many times. V was cut by 1 base and J by 4 bases, with 15 bases left in between. Germline CDR1 reads MGHRA; CDR2 reads YSYEKL. The CDR3 spans 16 residues. 5'RACE generated cDNA with 10-nucleotide random UMIs. TCRdb passed the 5' RACE reads through MiXCR, listing each CDR3 protein once. The data contain tens of thousands of distinct CDR3 sequences, roughly 17% of them seen just once; the ten biggest clones take up just over 15%. This receptor was taken from a woman in her forties in good health. The gene calls are TRBV4-1 and TRBJ2-3; TRBD2 is a possible D gene (7 bases). The sequencing sample was made of PBMCs. The CDR3 DNA follows: TGCGCCAGCAGCCAAGTAAGGGGGGGCCTTCCAGATACGCAGTATTTT. It translates to CASSQVRGGLPDTQYF.